The T cell receptor (beta chain) described here comes from a study of technical replicates of blood from a few donors. The method was immunoSEQ multiplex PCR; TCRdb's version includes in-frame clones alone and lacks a portion of them. The sample lists 11,000 to 15,000 clones; about four fifths were seen once. Trimming at V came to 0 bases and at J to 0 bases, leaving 3 bases not matched to a gene. The CDR3 spans 17 residues. The V gene's germline CDR1 is ENHRY and CDR2 SYGVKD. Sequencing was done on a sample of PBMCs. The clonotype was recovered from a human donor in good health. The chain links TRBV10-3 to TRBJ2-7; 12 bases line up with TRBD2. In DNA, the CDR3 is TGTGCCATCAGTGAGTCTCTAGCGGGAGGGAGCTCCTACGAGCAGTACTTC. It is translated as CAISESLAGGSSYEQYF.